One and the same sample provided the 22 T cell receptor beta chains below, sequenced in a study of blood T cells in healthy people across ages (dated by TCRdb to 2015 to 2017). The library was obtained by 5' RACE. Sequenced on an Illumina HiSeq 2500. The second PCR ran for about 6 to 11 cycles and used a J-beta primer mix along with a sample-barcoded 5' primer. The public reads were reanalyzed by TCRdb: fastp trimming at Q25, MiXCR alignment, in-frame beta chains only. Each entry merges the rows of one CDR3 protein and shows their most common DNA and genes. Within this sample are roughly 680,000 distinct CDR3 sequences, with roughly half of them counted one time only. About 13% of the sample is in the top ten clones. The sample comprised blood. All receptors derive from a woman older than 75 in good health.

This chain connects TRBV29-1 to TRBJ1-2, with D perhaps matching TRBD1 (6 bases). V lost 4 bases, J lost 6 bases, and 21 bases lay in between. The CDR3 consists of 15 residues. Germline CDR1 reads SQVTM; CDR2 reads ANQGSEA. In DNA, the CDR3 is TGCAGCGTTGGTGGTAATTCGGGGGCGTATAATGGCTACACCTTC. Translated, it gives CSVGGNSGAYNGYTF.

This clonotype appeared a few times. V gene TRBV20-1 combines with J gene TRBJ2-1; the D gene is possibly TRBD2 (7 bases). This CDR3 is built from 15 residues. V was pared by 5 bases and J by 9 bases, with 23 bases between. CDR1 and CDR2 (germline): DFQATT, SNEGSKA (reference sequence). The CDR3 sequence: CSASPNNRGGSEQFF. The DNA for the CDR3 is TGCAGTGCTTCCCCCAATAATAGGGGGGGAAGTGAGCAGTTCTTC.

This sequence joins TRBV6-6 and TRBJ2-7; D assignment may be TRBD1 or TRBD2 (5 bases each). Germline V gene lookup returns CDR1 MNHNY and CDR2 SVGAGI (reference sequence). V lost 6 bases and J lost 0, with 12 bases in between. The CDR3 length is 14 residues. The CDR3 DNA reads as TGTGCCAGCAGGGGACCGGGGAGCTCCTACGAGCAGTACTTC. Translated: CASRGPGSSYEQYF.

Concerning this clonotype: Given a much more abundant clone one base away, this may be a read error. V gene TRBV29-1 combines with J gene TRBJ2-5; tentative D call: TRBD1 (6 bases). The J call may be faulty, since TRBJ2-1 better matches the DNA end. CDR1 SQVTM and CDR2 ANQGSEA come from the germline V gene. CDR3 length: 12 residues. The CDR3: CSVSRGEETQFF. The CDR3 coding sequence is TGCAGCGTTAGCAGGGGCGAGGAGACCCAGTTCTTC.

This clonotype was seen only a few times. The CDR3, as DNA: TGTGCCAGCAGCCCGGACTTTAGTAAACACTATGAGCAGTTCTTC. Amino acids: CASSPDFSKHYEQFF. The rearrangement uses TRBV7-2 and TRBJ2-1, with D perhaps TRBD2 (5 bases). The CDR3 sequence is 15 residues long. The V gene lost 5 bases and the J gene lost 8 bases, with 19 bases spanning the gap. The germline gives CDR1 SGHTA, CDR2 FQGNSA.

The gene calls are TRBV30 and TRBJ2-5; 7 bases are a match to TRBD2. The CDR3 has 14 residues. The V and J ends lost 0 bases and 9 bases, in that order; junction bases with no gene match: 10. Per the germline V gene, CDR1 is GTSNPN and CDR2 is SVGIG (reference sequence). In DNA form, the CDR3 reads TGTGCCTGGAGTGTACGGTCTTCCCGGGGGGCCCAGTACTTC. Translated: CAWSVRSSRGAQYF. The complete variable domain, with remaining parts taken from reference TRBV30 and TRBJ2-5, reads SQTIHQWPATLVQPVGSPLSLECTVEGTSNPNLYWYRQAAGRGLQLLFYSVGIGQISSEVPQNLSASRPQDRQFILSSKKLLLSDSGFYLCAWSVRSSRGAQYFGPGTRLLVL.

V is TRBV5-1 and J is TRBJ1-1, with 7 bases lining up with TRBD1. V gave up 4 bases and J gave up 1 base; unmatched junction bases: 4. The germline CDR1 and CDR2 sequences are SGHRS and YFSETQ. This CDR3 region has 14 residues. Written as DNA, the CDR3 is TGCGCCAGCAGCGCGGGACAGTCGAACACTGAAGCTTTCTTT. Residues: CASSAGQSNTEAFF.

In this sample, this clonotype turned up many times. This chain uses TRBV12-3 or TRBV12-4 with TRBJ1-5; 7 nucleotides agree with TRBD1. Trimming removed 6 bases from V and 4 bases from J; junction bases left unmatched: 3. The CDR3 has 13 amino acids. CDR3 loop: CASSLTGNQPQHF. The CDR3, as DNA: TGTGCCAGCAGCTTGACAGGGAATCAGCCCCAGCATTTT.

The chain is built from TRBV5-1 and TRBJ1-1; tentatively, D is TRBD1 (5 bases). The CDR3 is 16 amino acids. The V end lost 4 bases, the J end lost 5 bases, and 21 bases lay between the germline ends. CDR1 is SGHRS, CDR2 YFSETQ, per germline. The CDR3 nucleotides read TGCGCCAGCAGCCACGGGACTGTCCGGATGGATACTGAAGCTTTCTTT. The encoded protein is CASSHGTVRMDTEAFF.

The chain joins TRBV7-9 to TRBJ2-1; D possibly corresponds to TRBD2 (6 bases). The CDR3 is made up of 18 amino acids. Germline V gene lookup returns CDR1 SEHNR and CDR2 FQNEAQ (reference sequence). V was clipped by 1 base and J by 5 bases, with 21 bases between them. The CDR3 DNA is TGTGCCAGCAGCTTAGTCCACCTTCGACTAGGCAGGGACAATGAGCAGTTCTTC. Translated, it gives CASSLVHLRLGRDNEQFF.

For this clonotype: With a much larger clone just one base away, this may be a read error. The chain is built from TRBV2 and TRBJ2-7; the D is unclear. Judging by the DNA end, TRBJ2-4 fits better; the J call may be wrong. Germline loops: CDR1 SNHLY, CDR2 FYNNEI. CDR3 length: 13 amino acids. The CDR3 coding sequence is TGTGCCAGCACCGTGGTGTTCGGAAACATTCAGTACTTC. Protein product: CASTVVFGNIQYF.

The rearrangement links TRBV13 to TRBJ2-7; D is unresolved. Trimming took 1 base from V and 3 from J, leaving 10 bases between them. The CDR3 runs 14 residues. The V gene's germline CDR1 is PRHDT and CDR2 FYEKMQ (reference sequence). The CDR3 loop is CASSLVGRRYEQYF. The DNA for the CDR3 is TGTGCCAGCAGCTTAGTCGGCAGACGCTACGAGCAGTACTTC.

A word on this clonotype: A much larger clone differs from this one at a single base, so this may be a read error. This rearrangement joins TRBV20-1 to TRBJ1-5, with D uncertain. The length of the CDR3 is 17 residues. Between the trimmed V and J ends, which lost 3 bases and 2 bases, there was a span of 20 bases. CDR1 is DFQATT, CDR2 SNEGSKA, per germline (reference sequence). The CDR3 region is CSASKTSGSGGNQPQHF. The CDR3 bases are TGCAGTGCTAGTAAGACCAGCGGGAGCGGGGGCAATCAGCCCCAGCATTTT.

This clonotype was counted ten times or more. The chain is built from TRBV7-9 and TRBJ2-1; D may match TRBD1 or TRBD2 (6 bases each). The CDR3 runs 17 residues. The V end lost 2 bases, the J end lost 2 bases, and 16 bases lay between the germline ends. Germline V CDR1 and CDR2: SEHNR, FQNEAQ (reference sequence). Here the CDR3 DNA reads TGTGCCAGCAGCTTAACTACAGGCCGGGGGCCCTACAATGAGCAGTTCTTC. This codes for CASSLTTGRGPYNEQFF.

The CDR3 DNA reads as TGTGCCAGCAGCTTGCAGGCGGGGGAAGGGACTTATCTAACAGATACGCAGTATTTT. Translating gives CASSLQAGEGTYLTDTQYF. J is TRBJ2-3 and V is TRBV5-5, with 7 nucleotides matching TRBD2. With 1 base clipped from V and 3 bases from J, the junction kept 17 bases outside the gene matches. Germline V gene sequence: CDR1 SGHKS, CDR2 YYEKEE (reference sequence). CDR3 length equals 19 residues. Full variable domain (remainder filled in from reference TRBV5-5 and TRBJ2-3): DAGVTQSPTHLIKTRGQQVTLRCSPISGHKSVSWYQQVLGQGPQFIFQYYEKEERGRGNFPDRFSARQFPNYSSELNVNALLLGDSALYLCASSLQAGEGTYLTDTQYFGPGTRLTVL.

CDR3 in amino acids: CASSSDSIPNYGYTF. The DNA of the CDR3 is TGTGCCAGCAGCTCGGACAGTATACCGAACTATGGCTACACCTTC. The rearrangement joins TRBV5-4 to TRBJ1-2; D possibly corresponds to TRBD1 (6 bases). Germline-derived CDR1 and CDR2 are SGHNT and YYREEE (reference sequence). This CDR3 is built from 15 residues. Trimming stripped 3 bases from V and 2 bases from J, with 14 bases between.

This clonotype was seen only once. The chain is built from TRBV6-5 and TRBJ1-5, with 8 bases lining up with TRBD1. Unmatched junction bases numbered 4, after V lost 6 bases and J lost 3 bases. The CDR3 runs 14 residues. From germline, CDR1 is MNHEY and CDR2 SVGAGI. In DNA form, the CDR3 reads TGTGCCAGCAGGGGACAGGCCCACAATCAGCCCCAGCATTTT. Amino acid sequence: CASRGQAHNQPQHF.

This clonotype was seen many times. This chain joins TRBV14 and TRBJ2-5; tentatively, D is TRBD2 (6 bases). With 2 bases removed from V and 5 bases from J, the gap between germline ends came to 15 bases. The CDR3 sequence is 15 residues long. Germline CDR1 and CDR2: SGHDN and FVKESK. CDR3 sequence reads: CASSQLRDFHETQYF. CDR3 nucleotide sequence: TGTGCCAGCAGCCAACTCCGGGACTTCCATGAGACCCAGTACTTC.

The gene calls are TRBV28 and TRBJ2-7; TRBD2 agrees at 10 bases. Germline assignment: CDR1 MDHEN and CDR2 SYDVKM. Losses at the gene ends were 5 bases for V and 3 bases for J; bases not matched to a gene: 7. The CDR3 covers 15 residues. The DNA of the CDR3 is TGTGCCAGCAGTAAGTCTAGCGGGAGATTCTACGAGCAGTACTTC. This codes for CASSKSSGRFYEQYF.

The chain links TRBV6-1 to TRBJ2-1; tentative D call: TRBD1 (5 bases). The germline V gene encodes CDR1 MNHNS and CDR2 SASEGT. The CDR3 is 16 residues long. Trimming took 7 bases from V and 4 from J, leaving 20 bases between them. CDR3: CASNGARAQLYNEQFF. CDR3 nucleotides: TGTGCCAGCAATGGAGCCAGGGCCCAACTTTACAATGAGCAGTTCTTC.

The rearrangement uses TRBV12-3 or TRBV12-4 and TRBJ2-7; D remains ambiguous. This CDR3 comprises 16 residues. V lost 2 bases and J 7 bases, leaving 21 bases between the germline ends. CDR3 DNA: TGTGCCAGCAGTTTACAAGCAGGCGCCGAGGTAGGAGAGCAGTACTTC. Amino acid sequence: CASSLQAGAEVGEQYF.

The chain has TRBV20-1 and TRBJ1-5; 7 bases match TRBD1. CDR1 DFQATT and CDR2 SNEGSKA come from the germline V gene (reference sequence). Losses at the gene ends were 5 bases for V and 0 bases for J; bases not matched to a gene: 1. This CDR3 has 13 residues. Here the CDR3 reads CSADRDSNQPQHF. For the CDR3, the DNA is TGCAGTGCTGACAGGGATAGCAATCAGCCCCAGCATTTT.